This T cell receptor (beta chain) was sequenced in a study of long-term antiretroviral therapy in people with HIV (dated by TCRdb to between 2020 and 2023). For context, the study as a whole: The earliest samples were collected about a decade before the 2015 WHO recommendation for immediate ART, when ART was typically delayed until CD4 counts fell. A total of around 200 cryopreserved PBMC samples were contributed to the cohort by 30 adults with confirmed HIV infection, with samples collected serially over a mean of roughly six years (range 1-12). No cross-contamination during QIAcube processing was seen in test extractions of a monoclonal T-cell line run alongside 30 to 35 polyclonal samples. A retrospective serial study tested whether changes in peripheral blood TRB repertoire composition and diversity were associated with ART initiation and durable HIV suppression. Among the approximately 30 participants with HIV, over nine were female. General study outcomes and caveats: HIV repertoires had narrower CDR3 length ranges than controls, and the network structure suggested an antigen-experienced repertoire that shifted only slightly toward naive after ART. The samples span the years 2004 to 2017, and the ART regimens used may be less effective than current regimens. Inferences about post-ART repertoire changes were limited because no data were available on ART adherence, viral resistance or therapy changes. Expanded TRB clones identified before ART initiation dominated the repertoire at all time points, although this dominance fluctuated and declined in many PLHIV after ART. Owing to limited PBMC availability, only the TCR beta chain was sequenced, without alpha chain pairing. ART initiation was associated with a significant increase in TRB diversity, but diversity stayed significantly below transplant donor controls even after long-term ART. Unsorted PBMC were profiled instead of sorted CD4+ and CD8+ T cells because pre-ART samples had limited cell numbers.

Points on this clone: What antigen it recognizes has not been identified. Base quality data are lacking; no much larger clone is found one base away.

Sequencing of the TRB variable region was done with the immunoSEQ hsTCRB v3.0 assay at survey level resolution. The target sequencing depth for TRB was about 40,000-55,000 T-cell genomes per sample. TRB libraries were pooled and sequenced on an Illumina MiSeq using a v3 150-cycle kit. The study's processing was this. Analysis of repertoires was carried out in R inside a reproducible Nextflow workflow spanning QC, data transformation and analysis. LymphoSeq2, an R package for AIRR-Seq data exploration, was used to implement custom analyses. Several samples that yielded fewer than 5000 total TRB sequences were excluded, so that approximately 170 HIV repertoires were analyzed. Among the 188 retained HIV repertoires, around 60 were collected before ART initiation and 120 to 140 were collected after ART initiation. Each repertoire was downsampled to 5000 TRB nucleotide sequences, and summary statistics were averaged across 100 downsampling iterations. The analysis kept only TRB sequences whose CDR3 regions were at least seven amino acids long. A Shannon entropy-derived clonality score and the Gini coefficient were used to measure diversity. In repertoire networks, the top 5000 CDR3 amino acid sequences were linked whenever an edit distance of one separated two sequences. Antigen specificity groups and MHC restriction were predicted for TRB CDR3 amino acid sequences with GLIPH2. CDR3 amino acid sequences were matched against VDJdb and McPAS-TCR to flag known CMV, EBV, HIV or tissue antigen associations. Pre-ART, post-ART and control groups were compared with Wilcoxon signed-rank tests and Holm-Bonferroni correction. In its TCRdb copy, this immuneACCESS table keeps in-frame sequences only and misses some clones. Where compared with another copy, unresolved V genes explain less than half of these, and the others have no known cause. For V, J and clone size, that table is used; D and trimming come from the DNA. This sample is represented by roughly 44,000 clones; about 95% of them were singletons. Around 3% of the sample goes to the ten largest clones.

V gives up 4 bases and J gives up 2 bases, and the segment between their germline ends measures 7 bases. The germline V gene specifies SGHRS as CDR1 and YFSETQ as CDR2. From the cysteine through the phenylalanine, the CDR3 covers 14 amino acids. Solely the CDR3 DNA is kept, with 42 bases framed from the first base. Inclusion was restricted to participants for whom at least one PBMC sample before ART initiation and at least two post-ART samples were available. Every participant with HIV received treatment in the United States of America. Cryopreserved samples of roughly 0.95-10 million PBMC were thawed and washed before DNA extraction. At the time of the earliest PBMC sample, participants with HIV were aged between about 20 and 54 years. PBMC samples from each participant spanned 1-4 timepoints before ART initiation and 2-8 timepoints after ART initiation, with a median of 7 samples. For every participant, serial HIV viral load, CD4+ T-cell count, ART history and demographic data were obtained. Using a Qiagen kit on a QIAcube, genomic DNA was extracted from unsorted PBMC, with samples processed in batches of 12.

Specimen: unsorted PBMCs, collected 3.7 years after starting antiretroviral therapy. The TCR comes from a woman aged 50 to 60 with HIV. The chain is encoded by TRBV5-1 joined to TRBJ2-6; there is no confident call for the D gene. The DNA is as follows: TGCGCCAGCAGCGTGGGGACTGGGGCCAACGTCCTGACTTTC. Its protein reads: CASSVGTGANVLTF.